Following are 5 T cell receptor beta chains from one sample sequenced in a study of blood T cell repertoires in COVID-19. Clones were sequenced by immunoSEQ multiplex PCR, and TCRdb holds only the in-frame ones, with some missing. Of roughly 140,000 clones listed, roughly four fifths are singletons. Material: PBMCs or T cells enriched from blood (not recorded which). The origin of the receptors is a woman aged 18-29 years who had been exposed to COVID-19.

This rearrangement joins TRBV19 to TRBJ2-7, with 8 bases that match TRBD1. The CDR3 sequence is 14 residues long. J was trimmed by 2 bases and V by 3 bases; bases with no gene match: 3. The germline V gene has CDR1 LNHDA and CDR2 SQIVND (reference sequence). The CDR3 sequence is CASSMSQGAYEQYF. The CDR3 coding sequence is TGTGCCAGTAGTATGTCACAGGGGGCCTACGAGCAGTACTTC.

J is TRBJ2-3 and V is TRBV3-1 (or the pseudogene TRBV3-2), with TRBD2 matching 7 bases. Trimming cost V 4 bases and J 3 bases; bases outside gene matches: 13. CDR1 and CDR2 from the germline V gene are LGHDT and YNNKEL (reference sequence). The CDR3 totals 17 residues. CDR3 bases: TGTGCCAGCAGCCGTGGCGGGAGTGGGTTAAATACAGATACGCAGTATTTT. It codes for CASSRGGSGLNTDTQYF.

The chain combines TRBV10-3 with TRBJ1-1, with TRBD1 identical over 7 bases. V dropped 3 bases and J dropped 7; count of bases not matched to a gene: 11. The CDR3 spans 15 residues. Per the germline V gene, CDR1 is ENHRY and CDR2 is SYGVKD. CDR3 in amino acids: CAISEPTGPKDEAFF. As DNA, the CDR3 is TGTGCCATCAGTGAACCGACAGGGCCCAAGGATGAAGCTTTCTTT.

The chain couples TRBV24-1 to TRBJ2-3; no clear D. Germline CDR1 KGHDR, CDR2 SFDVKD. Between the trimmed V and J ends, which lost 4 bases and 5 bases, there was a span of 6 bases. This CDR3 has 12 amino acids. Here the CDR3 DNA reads TGTGCCACCAGTGACCTAAAAGATACGCAGTATTTT. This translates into CATSDLKDTQYF.

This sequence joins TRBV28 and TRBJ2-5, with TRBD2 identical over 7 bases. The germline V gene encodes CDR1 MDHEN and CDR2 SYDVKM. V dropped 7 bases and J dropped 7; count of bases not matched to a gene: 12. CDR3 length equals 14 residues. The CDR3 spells CASIRSAGEGTQYF. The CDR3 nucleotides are TGTGCCAGCATTCGGTCGGCGGGAGAAGGGACCCAGTACTTC.